A single sample is the source of the 21 T cell receptor beta chains below, sequenced in a study of OX40 agonist ivuxolimab in advanced cancers. Profiling relied on immunoSEQ multiplex PCR, and the TCRdb table lists in-frame clones only, not all of them. The sample consists of around 76,000 clones, 90% to 95% of them appearing once. This specimen was CD4+ or CD8+ T cells sorted from blood, taken in a trial of the OX40 agonist ivuxolimab. These receptors were collected from an adult with an advanced solid tumor such as melanoma, head and neck, liver or kidney cancer.

The V gene is TRBV6-6, the J gene TRBJ2-3, with 7 nucleotides matching TRBD2. Trimming took 10 bases from V and 5 from J; bases not matched to a gene: 9. This CDR3 contains 13 residues. Looked up from germline, CDR1 is MNHNY and CDR2 is SVGAGI (reference sequence). As DNA, the CDR3 is TGTGCCATCATGTGGAGGGAGGGAGATACGCAGTATTTT. Amino acid sequence: CAIMWREGDTQYF.

CDR3 region: CASSQAGSPGTNTEAFF. The CDR3 DNA reads TGTGCCAGCAGCCAAGCGGGGTCTCCAGGGACGAACACTGAAGCTTTCTTT. The chain uses TRBV4-2 and TRBJ1-1; weak D call: TRBD1 (5 bases). Deletions cut 1 base from V and 1 base from J, with 16 bases between. Germline V lookup: CDR1 LGHNA, CDR2 YNFKEQ. There are 17 residues in the CDR3.

This sequence joins TRBV9 and TRBJ1-4; D ambiguous. Germline CDR1 is SGDLS and CDR2 is YYNGEE. V dropped 3 bases and J dropped 7 bases, with 16 bases sitting between them. The CDR3 is made up of 15 amino acids. This chain's CDR3 is CASSAGSSGGEKLFF. DNA for the CDR3: TGTGCCAGCAGCGCGGGGTCCTCGGGAGGTGAAAAACTGTTTTTT.

The genes are TRBV6-5 and TRBJ1-2; tentatively, D is TRBD1 (6 bases). Per germline, CDR1 MNHEY and CDR2 SVGAGI. CDR3 size: 11 residues. Trimming removed 6 bases at V and 8 bases at J, with 10 bases between. CDR3 sequence reads: CASRTQGGYTF. The CDR3 DNA sequence: TGTGCCAGCAGAACACAGGGAGGCTACACCTTC.

The chain has TRBV4-1 and TRBJ1-5, with 9 nucleotides matching TRBD1. The trim removed 3 bases at V and 7 bases at J, leaving 4 bases unmatched. The length of the CDR3 is 14 residues. Germline lookup yields CDR1 MGHRA and CDR2 YSYEKL. The CDR3 loop is CASSHGTGQQPQHF. As DNA, the CDR3 is TGCGCCAGCAGCCACGGGACAGGGCAGCAGCCCCAGCATTTT.

This clone has only one observation. The chain is built from TRBV7-2 and TRBJ1-2; D perhaps matches TRBD1 (5 bases). Germline assignment: CDR1 SGHTA and CDR2 FQGNSA. This CDR3 is built from 15 residues. Trimming took off 8 bases at V and 0 bases at J, with 16 bases between the two ends. CDR3 amino acids: CASLPPTVSNYGYTF. CDR3 DNA sequence: TGTGCCAGCCTCCCCCCGACAGTTTCTAACTATGGCTACACCTTC.

V usage is TRBV4-3 and J usage is TRBJ2-2; D not certain. V dropped 0 bases and J dropped 1 base, with 6 bases sitting between them. Germline V lookup: CDR1 LGHNA, CDR2 YSLEER. This CDR3 contains 15 residues. The CDR3 region is CASSQEGRNTGELFF. DNA of the CDR3: TGCGCCAGCAGCCAAGAGGGCAGGAACACCGGGGAGCTGTTTTTT.

The chain links TRBV7-9 to TRBJ2-7; 8 bases are shared with TRBD2. V trimming: 5 bases; J trimming: 4 bases; junction bases outside the gene matches: 13. The germline V gene has CDR1 SEHNR and CDR2 FQNEAQ (reference sequence). This CDR3 contains 16 residues. CDR3 nucleotides: TGTGCCAGCAGCCCAGCCGGGGGACTAGTTCATTACGAGCAGTACTTC. This gives the protein CASSPAGGLVHYEQYF.

The J gene is TRBJ2-7, the V gene TRBV5-6; D ambiguous. Trimming pared 1 base from V and 8 bases from J, leaving 22 bases between. The CDR3 sequence is 16 residues long. Germline V lookup: CDR1 SGHDT, CDR2 YYEEEE. The CDR3 nucleotides are TGTGCCAGCAGCTTGCCGGTTACGACCCTGGATCTACAGCAGTACTTC. Its protein is CASSLPVTTLDLQQYF.

The chain uses TRBV7-9 and TRBJ2-5; 7 bases match TRBD2. CDR1 is SEHNR and CDR2 is FQNEAQ in the germline V gene (reference sequence). Trimming at V came to 4 bases and at J to 1 base, leaving 6 bases not matched to a gene. The CDR3 spans 15 residues. CDR3 nucleotides: TGTGCCAGCAGCTCCCCCTCTAGCGGCCAAGAGACCCAGTACTTC. This sequence encodes CASSSPSSGQETQYF.

The J gene is TRBJ2-2, the V gene TRBV4-3; D is ambiguous. The CDR3 runs to 15 residues. CDR1 LGHNA and CDR2 YSLEER come from the germline V gene. Trimming left V 0 bases short and J 1 base short, with 6 bases between. The CDR3 reads CASSQDLMNTGELFF. In DNA, the CDR3 is TGCGCCAGCAGCCAAGATCTTATGAACACCGGGGAGCTGTTTTTT.

J is TRBJ1-1 and V is TRBV13; 10 positions agree with TRBD1. The trim removed 6 bases at V and 4 bases at J, leaving 11 bases unmatched. CDR1 and CDR2 (germline): PRHDT, FYEKMQ (reference sequence). This CDR3 has 16 amino acids. CDR3 sequence: CASSPGQGTPSTEAFF. The CDR3 DNA is TGTGCCAGCAGTCCGGGACAGGGGACCCCGAGCACTGAAGCTTTCTTT.

The V and J genes are TRBV9 and TRBJ2-7; TRBD1 agrees at 7 bases. Germline loops: CDR1 SGDLS, CDR2 YYNGEE. This CDR3 is 15 amino acids long. J gave up 2 bases and V 0 bases, and 5 bases lay outside the gene matches. The CDR3 here is CASSVVETGPYEQYF. The CDR3 DNA reads TGTGCCAGCAGCGTAGTCGAGACAGGGCCCTACGAGCAGTACTTC.

The chain couples TRBV27 to TRBJ1-1, with D possibly matching TRBD1 (6 bases). V gave up 0 bases and J gave up 1 base, with 9 bases separating them. Germline CDR1 reads MNHEY; CDR2 reads SMNVEV (reference sequence). The CDR3 spans 15 residues. CDR3 sequence: CASSLSMGANTEAFF. CDR3 bases: TGTGCCAGCAGTTTATCGATGGGGGCGAACACTGAAGCTTTCTTT.

The V and J genes are TRBV4-3 and TRBJ2-1; the D gene is possibly TRBD2 (5 bases). The germline V and J ends were trimmed by 8 bases and 4 bases, with 18 bases remaining between them. Germline loops: CDR1 LGHNA, CDR2 YSLEER. The CDR3 runs to 15 residues. The CDR3 protein is CASRTDLLVYNEQFF. The CDR3 DNA follows: TGCGCCAGCCGCACAGATCTACTAGTTTACAATGAGCAGTTCTTC.

In this sample, this clone turned up once. The V gene is TRBV6-6, the J gene TRBJ2-7; D is undetermined. The CDR3 has 14 amino acids. Germline-derived CDR1 and CDR2 are MNHNY and SVGAGI (reference sequence). Deletions cut 2 bases from V and 3 bases from J, with 11 bases between. The CDR3 DNA sequence: TGTGCCAGCAGTTACGGGGAAGCCTACTACGAGCAGTACTTC. Its protein product is CASSYGEAYYEQYF.

V gene TRBV19 combines with J gene TRBJ1-1; D may be TRBD1 (5 bases). Germline V gives CDR1 LNHDA, CDR2 SQIVND (reference sequence). The V gene lost 4 bases and the J gene lost 3 bases, with 15 bases spanning the gap. The CDR3 covers 15 residues. CDR3 coding DNA: TGTGCCAGTAGTACGGCCAGGGTTGTGGACACTGAAGCTTTCTTT. Its translation is CASSTARVVDTEAFF.

The gene calls are TRBV5-1 and TRBJ2-1, with 8 bases matching TRBD1. The CDR3 has 14 amino acids. CDR1 and CDR2 (germline): SGHRS, YFSETQ. V lost 0 bases, J lost 7 bases, and 3 bases stayed unmatched. CDR3 sequence: CASSLDRGLNEQFF. CDR3 in DNA: TGCGCCAGCAGCTTGGACAGGGGGTTGAATGAGCAGTTCTTC.

V usage is TRBV5-1 and J usage is TRBJ2-7; D possibly corresponds to TRBD1 (6 bases). This CDR3 comprises 13 residues. Trimming left V 3 bases short and J 2 bases short, with 9 bases between. Germline CDR1 is SGHRS and CDR2 is YFSETQ. The chain's CDR3 is CASSWDTTYEQYF. CDR3 DNA sequence: TGCGCCAGCAGCTGGGACACCACCTACGAGCAGTACTTC.

J is TRBJ2-5 and V is TRBV4-3; 9 bases fit TRBD2. Germline loops: CDR1 LGHNA, CDR2 YSLEER. The junction had 6 bases not matched to a gene; V was cut back by 0 bases and J by 1 base. The CDR3 loop spans 17 amino acids. CDR3 in amino acids: CASSQDGASGIQETQYF. For the CDR3, the DNA is TGCGCCAGCAGCCAAGATGGCGCTAGCGGGATCCAAGAGACCCAGTACTTC.

The CDR3: CASSYSMSGATGELFF. Written as DNA, the CDR3 is TGTGCCAGCAGTTACTCGATGTCAGGGGCGACCGGGGAGCTGTTTTTT. The chain couples TRBV6-5 to TRBJ2-2; maybe TRBD1 (6 bases). Trimming shortened V by 0 bases and J by 5 bases, and 13 bases separated the two germline ends. This CDR3 is 16 amino acids long. Germline V lookup: CDR1 MNHEY, CDR2 SVGAGI.